These T cell receptor beta chains were read from a single sample in a study of control samples from healthy donors and cancer patients. Produced via immunoSEQ multiplex PCR; TCRdb's table is partial and in-frame only. This sample has some 120,000 clones, with approximately 90% found just once. The sample consisted of blood. The source is a woman younger than 35 in good health. Each CDR3 is given with its conserved first and last residue. Fields, in order: CDR3 protein, CDR3 DNA, clone size, J gene, D gene, V gene. A D gene is named only where the DNA matches it firmly. A row's size may be missing; if present it is once, few, many or a size class.

CASSLGAGAFPDTQYF TGTGCCAGCAGCTTAGGGGCGGGAGCCTTCCCAGATACGCAGTATTTT NA TRBJ2-3 TRBD2 TRBV7-9
CASSASGTSRYNEQFF TGTGCCAGCAGTGCCTCCGGGACTAGCAGATACAATGAGCAGTTCTTC once TRBJ2-1 TRBD2 TRBV25-1
CASSLWNTEAFF TGTGCCAGCAGCTTATGGAACACTGAAGCTTTCTTT NA TRBJ1-1 NA TRBV11-1
CASSGGRQGHYEQYF TGTGCCAGCAGCGGGGGACGGCAGGGACACTACGAGCAGTACTTC NA TRBJ2-7 NA TRBV5-4
CASSLLAGELPRTDTQYF TGTGCCAGCTCACTCTTAGCGGGGGAGCTCCCCCGCACAGATACGCAGTATTTT NA TRBJ2-3 TRBD2 TRBV18
CASSGATRTSGRYNEQFF TGTGCCAGCAGCGGAGCTACTCGGACTAGCGGGAGATACAATGAGCAGTTCTTC once TRBJ2-1 TRBD2 TRBV9
CSASGPYPRYEQYF TGCAGTGCTAGTGGTCCATACCCCCGCTACGAGCAGTACTTC NA TRBJ2-7 NA TRBV20-1
CASGLASGEQFF TGTGCTAGTGGTTTGGCTAGCGGGGAGCAGTTCTTC few TRBJ2-1 TRBD2 TRBV12-5
CASSTVAYTGELFF TGTGCCAGCAGCACGGTAGCGTACACCGGGGAGCTGTTTTTT NA TRBJ2-2 NA TRBV7-3
CASSLDYAINIQYF TGTGCCAGCAGCCTCGACTACGCCATAAACATTCAGTACTTC NA TRBJ2-4 NA TRBV9
CASSARIGTGEVDEQFF TGTGCCAGCAGTGCACGGATCGGGACAGGCGAGGTGGATGAGCAGTTCTTC NA TRBJ2-1 TRBD1 TRBV6-1
CASSEPRQVISTDTQYF TGTGCCAGCAGTGAACCGAGACAGGTGATAAGCACAGATACGCAGTATTTT once TRBJ2-3 NA TRBV2
CASTGTGATDTQYF TGTGCCAGCACCGGGACAGGGGCCACAGATACGCAGTATTTT NA TRBJ2-3 TRBD1 TRBV28
CASSLETSQFF TGTGCCAGCAGTCTTGAGACTAGCCAGTTCTTC NA TRBJ2-1 TRBD2 TRBV6-2/TRBV6-3
CASRDRGQQYF TGTGCCAGCAGAGACAGGGGGCAACAGTACTTC NA TRBJ2-7 TRBD1 TRBV6-5
CASSLDQLSGRIYGYTF TGTGCCAGCAGCTTAGATCAACTTTCGGGCAGGATCTATGGCTACACCTTC NA TRBJ1-2 NA TRBV11-2
CASSPGQFSTDTQYF TGTGCCAGCAGCCCAGGACAGTTTAGCACAGATACGCAGTATTTT NA TRBJ2-3 NA TRBV14
CATSPGSDTQYF TGTGCCACCAGTCCTGGTTCAGATACGCAGTATTTT NA TRBJ2-3 NA TRBV24-1
CASRYRGNTGELFF TGTGCCAGTAGATACAGGGGGAACACCGGGGAGCTGTTTTTT NA TRBJ2-2 TRBD1 TRBV19
CASSEFPGTGGYGYTF TGTGCCAGCAGTGAATTCCCCGGGACAGGGGGCTATGGCTACACCTTC NA TRBJ1-2 TRBD1 TRBV25-1
CASSQAETQYF TGTGCCAGCAGCCAAGCAGAGACCCAGTACTTC NA TRBJ2-5 NA TRBV4-2
CASSPVGPETQYF TGTGCCAGCTCACCGGTAGGGCCAGAGACCCAGTACTTC NA TRBJ2-5 NA TRBV18
CATSRPGQGANEQYF TGTGCCACCAGCAGACCGGGACAGGGGGCCAACGAGCAGTACTTC NA TRBJ2-7 TRBD1 TRBV15
CASRRTGDNQPQHF TGCGCCAGCAGAAGGACAGGGGATAACCAGCCCCAGCATTTT NA TRBJ1-5 TRBD1 TRBV10-1
CASSMAQGVVLYNEQFF TGTGCCAGTAGTATGGCCCAGGGGGTTGTTCTATACAATGAGCAGTTCTTC once TRBJ2-1 TRBD1 TRBV19